This is a list of T cell receptor beta chains from one sample in a study of cytomegalovirus exposure and HLA in healthy donors. The assay was immunoSEQ multiplex PCR, and TCRdb's table has in-frame clones only and misses some. The sample lists some 170,000 clones; 65% to 90% were seen once. Sequencing input: PBMCs. These receptors were collected from a woman aged 18 to 35 in good health and CMV-seronegative. Both conserved end residues are part of each CDR3. The D gene is left open where the match is weak. Some rows have no size entry. The others give once, few or many, or a class for an expanded clone.

D,J,V,size,CDR3,DNA
TRBD1,TRBJ1-1,TRBV13,once,CASRHWTGMNTEAFF,TGTGCCAGCAGACATTGGACAGGGATGAACACTGAAGCTTTCTTT
TRBD1,TRBJ1-5,TRBV6-1,.,CASSRTGVINQPQHF,TGTGCCAGCAGCAGGACAGGGGTGATCAATCAGCCCCAGCATTTT
TRBD1,TRBJ2-5,TRBV2,.,CASSPTGSETQYF,TGTGCCAGCAGCCCGACAGGGTCGGAGACCCAGTACTTC
TRBD2,TRBJ2-2,TRBV11-2,.,CASSFTAGVGGTGELFF,TGTGCCAGCAGCTTCACAGCGGGAGTTGGGGGCACCGGGGAGCTGTTTTTT
TRBD2,TRBJ2-7,TRBV19,.,CASSSRTPSGEQYF,TGTGCCAGTAGTTCAAGGACCCCTAGCGGCGAGCAGTACTTC
TRBD1,TRBJ1-6,TRBV6-5,.,CASSYGQESSPLHF,TGTGCCAGCAGTTACGGACAGGAAAGTTCACCCCTCCACTTT
TRBD1,TRBJ1-5,TRBV30,.,CAWRGQGAKVQPQHF,TGTGCCTGGAGGGGACAGGGGGCGAAGGTACAGCCCCAGCATTTT
TRBD1,TRBJ1-1,TRBV7-6,.,CASSTYRGWNTEAFF,TGTGCCAGCAGCACCTACAGGGGTTGGAACACTGAAGCTTTCTTT
.,TRBJ1-5,TRBV7-8,.,CASSLESGDRGPQHF,TGTGCCAGCAGCTTAGAATCAGGGGATAGAGGGCCCCAGCATTTT
.,TRBJ1-3,TRBV7-2,.,CASSLLPFGNTIYF,TGTGCCAGCAGCCTACTCCCTTTCGGAAACACCATATATTTT